The T cell receptor (beta chain) described here comes from a study of CD8+CD57+ T cells in acquired aplastic anemia. Study-level points and caveats: Statistical testing detected no significant gap in CD8+ Simpson's diversity between patients and controls.

Researchers used genomic DNA as the template to profile TCR beta VDJ and CDR3. TCRdb passed the reads through MiXCR, listing each CDR3 protein once. This table holds about 180,000 distinct CDR3 sequences, under 55% found once. In its sample, this clonotype was seen many times. Its antigen is not identified. Sequencing used sorted CD4+, CD8+, or CD8+CD57+ T cells (not recorded which) from PBMCs. The sequence was obtained from a human donor in good health.

The CDR3 DNA is TGTGCCAGTAGTGGGACGGCAAATAGCAATCAGCCCCAGCATTTT. Translating it yields CASSGTANSNQPQHF. This chain links TRBV19 with TRBJ1-5, with D perhaps TRBD1 (5 bases). CDR1 LNHDA and CDR2 SQIVND come from the germline V gene (reference sequence). V lost 5 bases to trimming and J lost 0 bases, with 11 bases between them. CDR3 length: 15 amino acids.